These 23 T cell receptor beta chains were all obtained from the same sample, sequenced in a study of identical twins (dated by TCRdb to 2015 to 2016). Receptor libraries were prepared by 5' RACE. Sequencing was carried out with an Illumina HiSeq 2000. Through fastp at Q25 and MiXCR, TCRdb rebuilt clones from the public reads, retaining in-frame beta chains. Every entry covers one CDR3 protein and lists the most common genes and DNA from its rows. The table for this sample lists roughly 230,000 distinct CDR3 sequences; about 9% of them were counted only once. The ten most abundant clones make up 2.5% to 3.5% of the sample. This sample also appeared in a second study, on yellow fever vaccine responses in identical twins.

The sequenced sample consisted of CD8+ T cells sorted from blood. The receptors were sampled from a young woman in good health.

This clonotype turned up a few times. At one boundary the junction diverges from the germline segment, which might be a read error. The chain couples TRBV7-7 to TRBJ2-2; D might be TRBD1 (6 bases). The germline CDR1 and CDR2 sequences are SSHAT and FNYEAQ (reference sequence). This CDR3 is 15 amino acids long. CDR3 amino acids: CASSFEGVNTGELFF. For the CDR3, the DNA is TGTGCTAGCAGCTTTGAGGGGGTAAACACCGGGGAGCTGTTTTTT.

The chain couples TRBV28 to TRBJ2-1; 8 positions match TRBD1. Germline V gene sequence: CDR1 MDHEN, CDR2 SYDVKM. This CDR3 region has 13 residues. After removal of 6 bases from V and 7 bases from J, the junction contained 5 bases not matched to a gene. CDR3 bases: TGTGCCAGCAGCCAGGGGGCTATGAATGAGCAGTTCTTC. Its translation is CASSQGAMNEQFF.

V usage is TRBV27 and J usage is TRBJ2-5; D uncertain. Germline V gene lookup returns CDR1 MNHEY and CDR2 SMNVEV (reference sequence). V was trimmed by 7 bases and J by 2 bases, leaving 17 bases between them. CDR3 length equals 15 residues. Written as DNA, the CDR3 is TGTGCCAGCAAGGATGGCGTGAGTGGACAAGAGACCCAGTACTTC. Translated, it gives CASKDGVSGQETQYF.

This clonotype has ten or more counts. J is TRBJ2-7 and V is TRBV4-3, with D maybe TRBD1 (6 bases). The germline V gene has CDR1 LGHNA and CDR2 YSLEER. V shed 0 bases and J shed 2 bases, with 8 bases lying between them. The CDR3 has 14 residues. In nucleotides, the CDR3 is TGCGCCAGCAGCCAAGACAGGGGCCCCTACGAGCAGTACTTC. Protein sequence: CASSQDRGPYEQYF.

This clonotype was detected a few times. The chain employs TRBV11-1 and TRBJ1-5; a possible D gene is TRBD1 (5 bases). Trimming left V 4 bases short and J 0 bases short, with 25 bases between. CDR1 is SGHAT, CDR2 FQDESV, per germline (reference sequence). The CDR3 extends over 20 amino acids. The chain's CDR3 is CASSYVPSRGPAYSNQPQHF. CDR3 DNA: TGTGCCAGCAGCTACGTTCCCTCGAGGGGCCCCGCATATAGCAATCAGCCCCAGCATTTT.

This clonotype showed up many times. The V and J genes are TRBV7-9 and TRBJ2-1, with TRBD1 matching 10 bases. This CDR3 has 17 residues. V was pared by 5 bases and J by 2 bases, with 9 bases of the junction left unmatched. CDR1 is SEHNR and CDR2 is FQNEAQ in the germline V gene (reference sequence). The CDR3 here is CASSTRTGGRTYNEQFF. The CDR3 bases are TGTGCCAGCAGCACTAGGACAGGGGGTAGGACCTACAATGAGCAGTTCTTC.

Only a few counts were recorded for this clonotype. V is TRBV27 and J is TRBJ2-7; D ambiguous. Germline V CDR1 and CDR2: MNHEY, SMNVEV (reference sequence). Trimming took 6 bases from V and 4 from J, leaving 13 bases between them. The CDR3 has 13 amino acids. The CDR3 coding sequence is TGTGCCAGCAGCCCACCACCGCCTTACGAGCAGTACTTC. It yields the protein CASSPPPPYEQYF.

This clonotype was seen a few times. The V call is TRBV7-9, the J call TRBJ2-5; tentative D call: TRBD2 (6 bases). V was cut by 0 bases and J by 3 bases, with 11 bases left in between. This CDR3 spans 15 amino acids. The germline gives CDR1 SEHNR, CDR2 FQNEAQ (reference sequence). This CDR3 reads CASSLAWSSEETQYF. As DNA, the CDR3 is TGTGCCAGCAGCTTAGCGTGGTCTAGCGAAGAGACCCAGTACTTC.

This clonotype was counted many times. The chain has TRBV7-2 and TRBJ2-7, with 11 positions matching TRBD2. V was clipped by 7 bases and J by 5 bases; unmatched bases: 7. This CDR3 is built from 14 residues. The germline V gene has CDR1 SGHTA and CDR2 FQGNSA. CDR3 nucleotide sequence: TGTGCCAGCACCATAGCGGGAGGGACCGACGAGCAGTACTTC. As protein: CASTIAGGTDEQYF.

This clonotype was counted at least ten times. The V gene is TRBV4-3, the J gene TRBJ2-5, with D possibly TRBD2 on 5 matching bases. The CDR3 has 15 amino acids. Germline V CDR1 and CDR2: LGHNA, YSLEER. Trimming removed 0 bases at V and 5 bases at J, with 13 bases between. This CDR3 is CASSQDRLEGETQYF. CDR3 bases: TGCGCCAGCAGCCAAGATCGGCTAGAGGGCGAGACCCAGTACTTC.

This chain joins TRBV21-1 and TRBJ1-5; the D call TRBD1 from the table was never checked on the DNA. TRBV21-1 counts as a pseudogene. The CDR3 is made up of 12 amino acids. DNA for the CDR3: TGTGCCAGCACTGATGGACAGTCGGCCCAGCATTTT. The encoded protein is CASTDGQSAQHF.

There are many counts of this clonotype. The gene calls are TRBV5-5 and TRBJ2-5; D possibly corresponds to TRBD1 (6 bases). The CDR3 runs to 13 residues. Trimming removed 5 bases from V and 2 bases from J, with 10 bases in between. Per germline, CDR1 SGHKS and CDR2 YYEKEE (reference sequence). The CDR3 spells CASRRQVQETQYF. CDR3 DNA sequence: TGTGCCAGCAGAAGACAGGTTCAAGAGACCCAGTACTTC.

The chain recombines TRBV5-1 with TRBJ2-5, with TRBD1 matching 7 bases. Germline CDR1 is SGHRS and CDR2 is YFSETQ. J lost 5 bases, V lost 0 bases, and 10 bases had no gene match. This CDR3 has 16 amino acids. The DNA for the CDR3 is TGCGCCAGCAGCTTGGCCTTCACAGGGGTTGGGGAGACCCAGTACTTC. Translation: CASSLAFTGVGETQYF. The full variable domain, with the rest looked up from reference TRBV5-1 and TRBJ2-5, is KAGVTQTPRYLIKTRGQQVTLSCSPISGHRSVSWYQQTPGQGLQFLFEYFSETQRNKGNFPGRFSGRQFSNSRSEMNVSTLELGDSALYLCASSLAFTGVGETQYFGPGTRLLVL.

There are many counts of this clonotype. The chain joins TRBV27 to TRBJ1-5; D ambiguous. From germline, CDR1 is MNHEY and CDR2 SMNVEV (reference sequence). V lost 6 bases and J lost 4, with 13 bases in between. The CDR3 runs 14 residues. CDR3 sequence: CASSLGGTNQPQHF. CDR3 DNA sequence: TGTGCCAGCAGCTTAGGTGGCACTAATCAGCCCCAGCATTTT.

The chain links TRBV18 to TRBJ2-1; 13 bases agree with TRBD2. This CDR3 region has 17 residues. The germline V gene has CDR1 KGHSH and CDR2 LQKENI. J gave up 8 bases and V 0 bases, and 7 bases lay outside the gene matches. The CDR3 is CASSPPGTSGMFYEQFF. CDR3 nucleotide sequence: TGTGCCAGCTCACCACCGGGGACTAGCGGGATGTTCTATGAGCAGTTCTTC.

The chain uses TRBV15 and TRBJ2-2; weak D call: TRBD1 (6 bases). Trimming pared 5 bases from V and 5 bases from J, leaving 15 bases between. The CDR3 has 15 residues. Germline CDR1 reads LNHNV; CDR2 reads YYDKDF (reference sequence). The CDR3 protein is CATSGPTGLTGELFF. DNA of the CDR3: TGTGCCACCAGCGGCCCCACAGGGTTAACCGGGGAGCTGTTTTTT.

For the CDR3, the DNA is TGTGCCAGCAGCTTAGCTGGACAGACCTTCGAGCAGTACTTC. Protein: CASSLAGQTFEQYF. V is TRBV13 and J is TRBJ2-7; tentative D call: TRBD1 (6 bases). Trimming cost V 1 base and J 6 bases, with 13 bases left between them. Germline V gives CDR1 PRHDT, CDR2 FYEKMQ (reference sequence). CDR3 length equals 14 residues.

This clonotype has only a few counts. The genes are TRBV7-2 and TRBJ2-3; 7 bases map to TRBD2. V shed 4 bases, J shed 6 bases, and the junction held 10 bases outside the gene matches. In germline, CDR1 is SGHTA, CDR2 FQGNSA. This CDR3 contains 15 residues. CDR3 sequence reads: CASSYSGGGVDTQYF. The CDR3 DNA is TGTGCCAGCAGCTACTCCGGGGGAGGGGTCGATACGCAGTATTTT.

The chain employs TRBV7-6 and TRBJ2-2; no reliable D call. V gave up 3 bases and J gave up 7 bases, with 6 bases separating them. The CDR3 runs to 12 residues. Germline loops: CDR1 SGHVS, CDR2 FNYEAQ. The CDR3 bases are TGTGCCAGCAGCTTTTCTGGCGGGGAGCTGTTTTTT. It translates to CASSFSGGELFF.

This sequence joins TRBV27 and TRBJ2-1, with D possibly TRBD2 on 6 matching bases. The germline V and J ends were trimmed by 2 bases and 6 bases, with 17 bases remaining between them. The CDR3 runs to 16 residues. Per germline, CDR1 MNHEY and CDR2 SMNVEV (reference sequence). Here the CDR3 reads CASSLVTRGGGNEQFF. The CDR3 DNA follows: TGTGCCAGCAGTTTAGTGACGCGGGGAGGCGGCAATGAGCAGTTCTTC.

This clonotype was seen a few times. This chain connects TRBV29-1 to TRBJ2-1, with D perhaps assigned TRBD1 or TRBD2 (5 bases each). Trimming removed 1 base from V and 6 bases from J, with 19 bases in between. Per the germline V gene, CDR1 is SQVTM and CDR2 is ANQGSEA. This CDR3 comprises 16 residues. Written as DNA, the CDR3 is TGCAGCGTTGAAGCGTTAGGGGACCGCGTCCCCAATGAGCAGTTCTTC. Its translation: CSVEALGDRVPNEQFF.

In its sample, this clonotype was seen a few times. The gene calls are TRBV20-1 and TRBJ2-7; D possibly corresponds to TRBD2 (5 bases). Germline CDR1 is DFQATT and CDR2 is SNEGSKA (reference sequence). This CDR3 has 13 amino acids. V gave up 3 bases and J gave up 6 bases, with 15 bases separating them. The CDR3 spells CSASWATEGEQYF. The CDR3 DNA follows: TGCAGTGCTAGTTGGGCAACTGAGGGCGAGCAGTACTTC.

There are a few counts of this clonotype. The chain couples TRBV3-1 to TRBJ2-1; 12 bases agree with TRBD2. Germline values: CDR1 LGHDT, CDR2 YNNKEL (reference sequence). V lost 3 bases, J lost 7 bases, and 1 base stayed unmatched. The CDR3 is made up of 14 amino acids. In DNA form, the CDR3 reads TGTGCCAGCAGCCAGACTAGCGGGAGTAATGAGCAGTTCTTC. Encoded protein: CASSQTSGSNEQFF.